The 30 T cell receptor beta chains below come from one sample, sequenced in a study of cytomegalovirus exposure and HLA in healthy donors. Measured with immunoSEQ multiplex PCR; TCRdb has only the in-frame clones, and not every one. The top ten clones hold around 3.5% of a sample with roughly 120,000 clones, nearly 90% of them seen once. The sample comprised PBMCs. The receptors shown here come from a man aged 25 to 45 in good health and CMV-seronegative.

Notes on this clone: Other DNA sequences within the sample encode an identical CDR3. This rearrangement joins TRBV5-1 to TRBJ2-7; 9 bases match TRBD1. Germline CDR1 SGHRS, CDR2 YFSETQ. Trimming at V came to 3 bases and at J to 1 base, leaving 2 bases not matched to a gene. The CDR3 loop spans 14 amino acids. CDR3 residues: CASSSGTGSYEQYF. The CDR3 DNA reads TGCGCCAGCAGCTCCGGGACAGGGTCCTACGAGCAGTACTTC.

CDR3 coding DNA: TGCGCCAGCAGCTTTGCCGGCTACGAGCAGTACTTC. Its protein is CASSFAGYEQYF. J is TRBJ2-7 and V is TRBV5-1; D gene uncertain. This CDR3 is built from 12 residues. Germline V gene lookup returns CDR1 SGHRS and CDR2 YFSETQ. V was shortened by 2 bases and J by 3 bases, with 6 bases between the two germline ends.

The chain couples TRBV6-5 to TRBJ1-1; TRBD1 is a possible D gene (5 bases). Germline V gene data show CDR1 as MNHEY and CDR2 as SVGAGI. The CDR3 covers 14 residues. V was pared by 2 bases and J by 3 bases, with 10 bases between. The CDR3 coding sequence is TGTGCCAGCAGTTACGCAGGGTTGGACACTGAAGCTTTCTTT. It codes for CASSYAGLDTEAFF.

This chain joins TRBV10-3 and TRBJ1-1, with D possibly matching TRBD1 (5 bases). This CDR3 spans 12 amino acids. CDR1 is ENHRY and CDR2 is SYGVKD in the germline V gene. Trimming left V 6 bases short and J 8 bases short, with 13 bases between. Here the CDR3 DNA reads TGTGCCATCAGCCCTATGGGGGGGGAAGCTTTCTTT. Residues: CAISPMGGEAFF.

Only one count was recorded for this clone. V usage is TRBV9 and J usage is TRBJ1-2; weak D call: TRBD1 (5 bases). CDR1 is SGDLS and CDR2 is YYNGEE in the germline V gene. The CDR3 totals 13 residues. Deletions cut 0 bases from V and 14 bases from J, with 17 bases between. CDR3 protein: CASSVVSGGSRTF. In DNA form, the CDR3 reads TGTGCCAGCAGCGTAGTTTCGGGGGGTAGCAGGACCTTC.

The rearrangement links TRBV7-9 to TRBJ2-2; weak D call: TRBD1 (5 bases). CDR3 length: 15 residues. Germline-derived CDR1 and CDR2 are SEHNR and FQNEAQ (reference sequence). V was clipped by 5 bases and J by 2 bases, with 12 bases between them. The CDR3 is CASSHRLGNTGELFF. DNA for the CDR3: TGTGCCAGCAGCCACAGGCTCGGTAACACCGGGGAGCTGTTTTTT.

This rearrangement joins TRBV7-8 to TRBJ2-7; TRBD1 aligns across 7 bases. Germline CDR1 SGHVS, CDR2 FQNEAQ. This CDR3 region has 14 residues. Losses at the gene ends were 1 base for V and 4 bases for J; bases not matched to a gene: 4. The CDR3 region has the DNA TGTGCCAGCAGCTTAGACAGGGGTCTGTACGAGCAGTACTTC. Translating gives CASSLDRGLYEQYF. Supplemented by reference TRBV7-8 and TRBJ2-7, the full variable domain reads GAGVSQSPRYKVAKRGQDVALRCDPISGHVSLFWYQQALGQGPEFLTYFQNEAQLDKSGLPSDRFFAERPEGSVSTLKIQRTQQEDSAVYLCASSLDRGLYEQYFGPGTRLTVT.

This chain uses TRBV7-3 with TRBJ2-2, with 10 bases identical to TRBD1. V gave up 2 bases and J gave up 4 bases; unmatched junction bases: 4. Germline CDR1 and CDR2: SGHTA and FQGTGA. The CDR3 has 16 residues. CDR3 in amino acids: CASSLAGQGSTGELFF. CDR3 bases: TGTGCCAGCAGCTTAGCGGGACAGGGGAGCACCGGGGAGCTGTTTTTT.

The gene calls are TRBV29-1 and TRBJ1-4, with a weak D call TRBD1 (6 bases). CDR1 SQVTM and CDR2 ANQGSEA come from the germline V gene. Deletions cut 2 bases from V and 8 bases from J, with 15 bases between. This CDR3 contains 14 residues. In DNA, the CDR3 is TGCAGCGTTGAAACAGAGGGGGTCGGAGAAAAACTGTTTTTT. As protein: CSVETEGVGEKLFF. Full variable domain (missing parts from reference TRBV29-1 and TRBJ1-4): SAVISQKPSRDICQRGTSLTIQCQVDSQVTMMFWYRQQPGQSLTLIATANQGSEATYESGFVIDKFPISRPNLTFSTLTVSNMSPEDSSIYLCSVETEGVGEKLFFGSGTQLSVL.

V is TRBV5-6 and J is TRBJ2-3; unclear D gene. V was shortened by 1 base and J by 7 bases, with 10 bases between the two germline ends. The CDR3 has 13 amino acids. Germline assignment: CDR1 SGHDT and CDR2 YYEEEE. DNA of the CDR3: TGTGCCAGCAGCTTGCTCAGGTTGCATACGCAGTATTTT. It translates to CASSLLRLHTQYF. Together with reference TRBV5-6 and TRBJ2-3, the CDR3 gives the full variable domain: DAGVTQSPTHLIKTRGQQVTLRCSPKSGHDTVSWYQQALGQGPQFIFQYYEEEERQRGNFPDRFSGHQFPNYSSELNVNALLLGDSALYLCASSLLRLHTQYFGPGTRLTVL.

This clone was picked up one time. The chain has TRBV5-4 and TRBJ2-2; the D gene is possibly TRBD1 (5 bases). The V end lost 4 bases, the J end lost 8 bases, and 15 bases lay between the germline ends. The CDR3 has 14 residues. Germline CDR1 is SGHNT and CDR2 is YYREEE (reference sequence). The CDR3 is CASSVGAEKGELFF. Written as DNA, the CDR3 is TGTGCCAGCAGCGTTGGGGCGGAGAAAGGGGAGCTGTTTTTT.

This chain connects TRBV27 to TRBJ1-1, with a weak D call TRBD1 (6 bases). The CDR3 totals 15 residues. Germline-derived CDR1 and CDR2 are MNHEY and SMNVEV (reference sequence). Trimming cost V 7 bases and J 0 bases, with 15 bases left between them. Written as DNA, the CDR3 is TGTGCCAGCATCCCACAGGGATGGTTGAACACTGAAGCTTTCTTT. Its protein product is CASIPQGWLNTEAFF.

V gene TRBV28 combines with J gene TRBJ2-7, with D maybe TRBD1 (6 bases). V was trimmed by 5 bases and J by 2 bases, leaving 22 bases between them. This CDR3 has 17 residues. Germline assignment: CDR1 MDHEN and CDR2 SYDVKM. CDR3 nucleotides: TGTGCCAGCAGTCTCCCAGGGGTTTCCTATTCTACCTACGAGCAGTACTTC. This sequence encodes CASSLPGVSYSTYEQYF.

This chain joins TRBV14 and TRBJ2-7; TRBD1 matches 9 bases. This CDR3 has 15 residues. Trimming removed 4 bases from V and 1 base from J; junction bases left unmatched: 5. Germline CDR1 is SGHDN and CDR2 is FVKESK. The CDR3 DNA is TGTGCCAGCAGCCCAACCGGGACAGGGTCCTACGAGCAGTACTTC. Translated, it gives CASSPTGTGSYEQYF.

The gene calls are TRBV28 and TRBJ2-7, with 8 bases fitting TRBD1. The CDR3 spans 12 residues. Germline-derived CDR1 and CDR2 are MDHEN and SYDVKM. V shed 4 bases and J 5 bases; nucleotides not matched to a gene: 1. This CDR3 is CASSSTGDEQYF. CDR3 coding DNA: TGTGCCAGCAGTTCGACAGGGGACGAGCAGTACTTC.

This chain joins TRBV11-3 and TRBJ1-2; D is unresolved. The V gene lost 4 bases and the J gene lost 4 bases, with 7 bases spanning the gap. The CDR3 has 12 residues. Germline V gene lookup returns CDR1 SGHNT and CDR2 YENEEA. The CDR3 region has the DNA TGTGCCAGCAGCTCCAGAGGCTATGGCTACACCTTC. Protein: CASSSRGYGYTF.

The genes are TRBV28 and TRBJ1-5; no clear D. The CDR3 runs to 14 residues. CDR1 MDHEN and CDR2 SYDVKM come from the germline V gene. V was trimmed by 3 bases and J by 5 bases, leaving 11 bases between them. This chain's CDR3 is CASSFGNRYQPQHF. For the CDR3, the DNA is TGTGCCAGCAGTTTCGGGAATAGGTATCAGCCCCAGCATTTT.

The V call is TRBV2, the J call TRBJ2-3, with 7 bases aligning to TRBD1. Germline V gene data show CDR1 as SNHLY and CDR2 as FYNNEI. The CDR3 runs to 15 residues. V was clipped by 5 bases and J by 1 base; unmatched bases: 6. The CDR3 here is CASSSGTARTDTQYF. DNA of the CDR3: TGTGCCAGCAGTTCCGGGACAGCTCGCACAGATACGCAGTATTTT.

The V gene is TRBV10-1, the J gene TRBJ1-2; D gene unclear. V lost 2 bases and J lost 3, with 10 bases in between. CDR3 length equals 14 residues. Germline V gives CDR1 WNHNN, CDR2 SYGVQD (reference sequence). This CDR3 is CASSEGHLDYGYTF. CDR3 nucleotide sequence: TGCGCCAGCAGTGAGGGCCATCTGGACTATGGCTACACCTTC.

The chain links TRBV4-2 to TRBJ2-3, with TRBD2 matching over 9 bases. The V gene's germline CDR1 is LGHNA and CDR2 YNFKEQ. The CDR3 spans 15 residues. After removal of 3 bases from V and 3 bases from J, the junction contained 4 bases not matched to a gene. CDR3 in DNA: TGTGCCAGCAGCCATGGCGGGGGGGCAACAGATACGCAGTATTTT. Its protein product is CASSHGGGATDTQYF.

This chain joins TRBV6-1 and TRBJ1-1, with TRBD1 identical over 8 bases. CDR1 is MNHNS and CDR2 is SASEGT in the germline V gene. V lost 8 bases, J lost 5 bases, and 13 bases stayed unmatched. This CDR3 is 15 amino acids long. The CDR3 region is CASPRQGMGWTEAFF. The CDR3 DNA reads as TGTGCCAGCCCTAGACAGGGGATGGGTTGGACTGAAGCTTTCTTT.

The rearrangement links TRBV28 to TRBJ2-7, with D perhaps matching TRBD2 (5 bases). CDR1 MDHEN and CDR2 SYDVKM come from the germline V gene. The CDR3 consists of 11 residues. Trimming took off 8 bases at V and 7 bases at J, with 12 bases between the two ends. The CDR3 DNA reads TGTGCCAGCTACCGAGGGTTTGAGCAGTACTTC. This gives the protein CASYRGFEQYF.

The rearrangement joins TRBV28 to TRBJ2-7; 9 nucleotides match TRBD1. V lost 7 bases and J lost 7; bases outside the gene matches: 11. Germline CDR1 is MDHEN and CDR2 is SYDVKM. CDR3 length equals 14 residues. The CDR3 DNA sequence: TGTGCCAGCAACTGGGGACAGGGAATACTGGAGCAGTACTTC. Its protein is CASNWGQGILEQYF.

This sequence joins TRBV28 and TRBJ2-5, with D maybe TRBD1 (5 bases). The germline V gene has CDR1 MDHEN and CDR2 SYDVKM. The CDR3 has 15 residues. Trimming left V 2 bases short and J 5 bases short, with 15 bases between. The CDR3 sequence is CASSLEDTEYETQYF. CDR3 DNA: TGTGCCAGCAGTTTAGAGGACACTGAGTACGAGACCCAGTACTTC.

This chain connects TRBV7-9 to TRBJ2-5, with TRBD1 identical over 7 bases. Germline V lookup: CDR1 SEHNR, CDR2 FQNEAQ (reference sequence). The V gene end was trimmed by 4 bases and the J gene end by 2 bases; junction bases not matched to a gene: 10. The CDR3 consists of 16 residues. The CDR3 sequence is CASSSDRVRIQETQYF. The CDR3, as DNA: TGTGCCAGCAGCTCTGACAGGGTCCGAATTCAAGAGACCCAGTACTTC.

The chain is built from TRBV19 and TRBJ1-6, with TRBD1 as a possible D gene (6 bases). The germline V gene has CDR1 LNHDA and CDR2 SQIVND (reference sequence). V lost 7 bases to trimming and J lost 4 bases, with 26 bases between them. CDR3 size: 19 residues. CDR3 in amino acids: CASTRAPLRGRSYNSPLHF. The DNA of the CDR3 is TGTGCCAGTACCCGGGCTCCCTTGAGGGGGAGATCGTATAATTCACCCCTCCACTTT.

This rearrangement joins TRBV7-2 to TRBJ2-7; D ambiguous. The CDR3 loop spans 12 amino acids. Trimming took 3 bases from V and 6 from J, leaving 9 bases between them. Germline CDR1 and CDR2: SGHTA and FQGNSA. The CDR3 is CASSFSPGEQYF. The CDR3 DNA reads TGTGCCAGCAGCTTTAGTCCGGGCGAGCAGTACTTC.

This clone came up a few times. The CDR3 sequence is CASSRGQGENSPLHF. The DNA for the CDR3 is TGTGCCAGCAGCCGAGGTCAGGGGGAGAATTCACCCCTCCACTTT. The chain combines TRBV7-6 with TRBJ1-6, with TRBD1 identical over 7 bases. This CDR3 has 15 amino acids. With 5 bases clipped from V and 7 bases from J, the junction kept 8 bases outside the gene matches. In germline, CDR1 is SGHVS, CDR2 FNYEAQ.

The V and J genes are TRBV5-4 and TRBJ2-2, with 8 bases fitting TRBD1. V was clipped by 5 bases and J by 6 bases; unmatched bases: 6. The CDR3 covers 14 residues. In germline, CDR1 is SGHNT, CDR2 YYREEE (reference sequence). CDR3 DNA: TGTGCCAGCAGTTATACAGGGGGACCCGGGGAGCTGTTTTTT. Its protein product is CASSYTGGPGELFF. Full variable domain (rest looked up from reference TRBV5-4 and TRBJ2-2): ETGVTQSPTHLIKTRGQQVTLRCSSQSGHNTVSWYQQALGQGPQFIFQYYREEENGRGNFPPRFSGLQFPNYSSELNVNALELDDSALYLCASSYTGGPGELFFGEGSRLTVL.

This chain uses TRBV6-1 with TRBJ2-5, with a possible D match to TRBD1 (5 bases). CDR1 is MNHNS, CDR2 SASEGT, per germline. Trimming took off 3 bases at V and 5 bases at J, with 10 bases between the two ends. The CDR3 loop spans 13 amino acids. CDR3 in amino acids: CASSDRVRETQYF. The CDR3 region has the DNA TGTGCCAGCAGTGACAGGGTCCGGGAGACCCAGTACTTC.